The following is a TCR beta chain sequence with its context. The repertoire was sequenced with immunoSEQ multiplex PCR; TCRdb's copy has only in-frame clones and lacks some. The table lists 15,000 to 20,000 clones, 60% to 75% of them singletons. The source of the sample is a study of PD-1 and CTLA-4 blockade in melanoma. The specimen was CD8+ T cells from peripheral blood, collected before anti-PD-1 treatment. The TCR sequence derives from a human donor with melanoma.

The CDR3 nucleotides are TGTGCCATCAGTGACGTAGGGGGGGATGAAAAACTGTTTTTT. This gives the protein CAISDVGGDEKLFF. This rearrangement joins TRBV10-3 to TRBJ1-4; tentatively, D is TRBD1 (6 bases). The CDR3 spans 14 residues. Germline V lookup: CDR1 ENHRY, CDR2 SYGVKD. Trimming removed 3 bases at V and 6 bases at J, with 11 bases between.